Following are 18 T cell receptor beta chains from one sample sequenced in a study of blood T cell repertoires in COVID-19. Method: immunoSEQ multiplex PCR; TCRdb's copy keeps in-frame clones and lacks some. The sample shows approximately 140,000 clones, 85% to 90% of them seen only once. Input material: peripheral blood. Receptor source: a man aged 45 to 65 with active or convalescent COVID-19.

V and J are TRBV7-2 and TRBJ2-2, with 7 bases identical to TRBD2. Trimming took 6 bases from V and 3 from J; bases not matched to a gene: 7. From germline, CDR1 is SGHTA and CDR2 FQGNSA. The CDR3 spans 15 residues. The CDR3 sequence is CASRPGTIHTGELFF. DNA of the CDR3: TGTGCCAGCAGGCCCGGGACTATCCACACCGGGGAGCTGTTTTTT.

The rearrangement joins TRBV4-1 to TRBJ1-1, with D perhaps TRBD1 (5 bases). Germline-derived CDR1 and CDR2 are MGHRA and YSYEKL. The CDR3 extends over 17 amino acids. V lost 2 bases, J lost 1 base, and 17 bases lay in between. The CDR3 region has the DNA TGCGCCAGCAGCCAAAGTTGGCTCGTTACAGGGAACACTGAAGCTTTCTTT. This sequence encodes CASSQSWLVTGNTEAFF.

The V gene is TRBV5-1, the J gene TRBJ2-3; 11 bases fit TRBD2. Germline values: CDR1 SGHRS, CDR2 YFSETQ. V was pared by 4 bases and J by 2 bases, with 3 bases of the junction left unmatched. CDR3 length: 15 residues. This chain's CDR3 is CASSPGLADTDTQYF. CDR3 sequence (DNA): TGCGCCAGCAGCCCGGGACTAGCGGACACAGATACGCAGTATTTT.

The gene calls are TRBV9 and TRBJ2-2, with D perhaps TRBD1 (6 bases). Trimming shortened V by 3 bases and J by 0 bases, and 9 bases separated the two germline ends. This CDR3 has 15 residues. Germline V lookup: CDR1 SGDLS, CDR2 YYNGEE. The chain's CDR3 is CASSDDRPNTGELFF. The CDR3 coding sequence is TGTGCCAGCAGCGACGACAGGCCGAACACCGGGGAGCTGTTTTTT.

A word on this clone: At the DNA level, this CDR3 is encoded by other sequences in the same sample as well. The chain is built from TRBV9 and TRBJ1-4, with 7 bases aligning to TRBD1. V was pared by 0 bases and J by 8 bases, with 4 bases of the junction left unmatched. The CDR3 sequence is 14 residues long. Germline V lookup: CDR1 SGDLS, CDR2 YYNGEE. CDR3 coding DNA: TGTGCCAGCAGCGTAGGGCAGGGGGGAGAAAAACTGTTTTTT. Its protein is CASSVGQGGEKLFF.

The chain joins TRBV7-3 to TRBJ2-1, with 12 positions matching TRBD2. The CDR3 extends over 16 amino acids. Germline CDR1 and CDR2: SGHTA and FQGTGA. V was clipped by 5 bases and J by 8 bases; unmatched bases: 10. For the CDR3, the DNA is TGTGCCAGCAGCACCACACTAGCGGGAGGTTCGGATGAGCAGTTCTTC. This sequence encodes CASSTTLAGGSDEQFF.

This chain links TRBV3-1 (or the pseudogene TRBV3-2) with TRBJ2-7; 14 positions agree with TRBD2. There are 14 residues in the CDR3. CDR1 is LGHDT, CDR2 YNNKEL, per germline (reference sequence). The junction had 2 bases not matched to a gene; V was cut back by 6 bases and J by 4 bases. Here the CDR3 DNA reads TGTGCCAGCAGTGGGACTAGCGGGAGTTACGAGCAGTACTTC. Its translation is CASSGTSGSYEQYF.

The V call is TRBV24-1, the J call TRBJ1-4; TRBD1 agrees at 9 bases. Per the germline V gene, CDR1 is KGHDR and CDR2 is SFDVKD. V lost 4 bases and J lost 10; bases outside the gene matches: 15. This CDR3 region has 17 residues. CDR3 protein: CATSDRTAGQGLGKLFF. The DNA for the CDR3 is TGTGCCACCAGTGACCGGACAGCGGGACAGGGTCTTGGAAAACTGTTTTTT.

J is TRBJ2-3 and V is TRBV10-3; D perhaps matches TRBD2 (6 bases). V lost 0 bases and J 3 bases, leaving 7 bases between the germline ends. The CDR3 is 14 amino acids. CDR1 and CDR2 from the germline V gene are ENHRY and SYGVKD. The CDR3 DNA reads TGTGCCATCAGTGAGTCTGGGGGGACAGATACGCAGTATTTT. Its protein is CAISESGGTDTQYF.

This clone was seen just once. The chain recombines TRBV6-2 or TRBV6-3 with TRBJ2-7; 9 bases are shared with TRBD2. Trimming removed 5 bases from V and 1 base from J; junction bases left unmatched: 9. The CDR3 contains 16 residues. CDR1 and CDR2 from the germline V gene are MNHEY and SVGEGT. The DNA of the CDR3 is TGTGCCAGCAGTCGGTTTAGCGGGAGTCCTTCCTACGAGCAGTACTTC. The encoded protein is CASSRFSGSPSYEQYF.

The chain combines TRBV9 with TRBJ1-5; a weak D match, TRBD1 (6 bases). This CDR3 contains 15 residues. Deletions cut 5 bases from V and 4 bases from J, with 16 bases between. Germline V gene lookup returns CDR1 SGDLS and CDR2 YYNGEE. The CDR3, as DNA: TGTGCCAGCAGTTCCGGGGACATCTTAAATCAGCCCCAGCATTTT. Its translation: CASSSGDILNQPQHF.

The chain combines TRBV28 with TRBJ2-5, with 10 bases identical to TRBD1. Germline V gene lookup returns CDR1 MDHEN and CDR2 SYDVKM. With 11 bases clipped from V and 3 bases from J, the junction kept 6 bases outside the gene matches. CDR3 length: 13 residues. The CDR3 DNA is TGTGCCGCCCGGACAGGGGGAAAAGAGACCCAGTACTTC. This codes for CAARTGGKETQYF.

V gene TRBV24-1 combines with J gene TRBJ1-5; D is undetermined. Germline V lookup: CDR1 KGHDR, CDR2 SFDVKD. This CDR3 contains 15 residues. Trimming removed 4 bases at V and 5 bases at J, with 14 bases between. The CDR3 DNA sequence: TGTGCCACCAGTGACAGCGGCGGATTGGATCAGCCCCAGCATTTT. Translated, it gives CATSDSGGLDQPQHF.

The gene calls are TRBV14 and TRBJ2-1; tentatively, D is TRBD2 (6 bases). The CDR3 consists of 14 residues. Trimming stripped 10 bases from V and 3 bases from J, with 16 bases between. Germline V gene data show CDR1 as SGHDN and CDR2 as FVKESK. The CDR3 spells CANRGGMIYNEQFF. CDR3 sequence (DNA): TGTGCCAACCGAGGCGGGATGATCTACAATGAGCAGTTCTTC.

The sample holds a few counts of this clone. The chain joins TRBV7-2 to TRBJ2-5; 7 bases are shared with TRBD2. Looked up from germline, CDR1 is SGHTA and CDR2 is FQGNSA. V was clipped by 1 base and J by 0 bases; unmatched bases: 2. This CDR3 has 15 amino acids. This CDR3 is CASSLGGSNQETQYF. The CDR3 region has the DNA TGTGCCAGCAGCTTAGGCGGGAGTAACCAAGAGACCCAGTACTTC.

The V gene is TRBV21-1, the J gene TRBJ1-2; the table's D gene call, TRBD1, was not cross checked with the DNA. TRBV21-1 is flagged as a pseudogene. The length of the CDR3 is 16 residues. CDR3 DNA: TGTGCCAGCAGCCCCTCCGAAGGACAGCCTAACTATGGCTACACCTTC. It translates to CASSPSEGQPNYGYTF.

The genes are TRBV2 and TRBJ1-5; D not resolved. This CDR3 has 14 residues. V was clipped by 4 bases and J by 3 bases, with 10 bases between them. CDR1 and CDR2 (germline): SNHLY, FYNNEI. CDR3 in DNA: TGTGCCAGCAGTGCCGGGAAACTCAATCAGCCCCAGCATTTT. Amino acids: CASSAGKLNQPQHF.

This clone was detected only once. This chain connects TRBV24-1 to TRBJ2-3; maybe TRBD2 (6 bases). The V gene lost 5 bases and the J gene lost 14 bases, with 28 bases spanning the gap. Germline CDR1 reads KGHDR; CDR2 reads SFDVKD. CDR3 size: 16 residues. The CDR3 protein is CATSAQGAGEERGVYF. CDR3 coding DNA: TGTGCCACCAGTGCCCAAGGGGCCGGGGAGGAGCGCGGTGTGTATTTT.